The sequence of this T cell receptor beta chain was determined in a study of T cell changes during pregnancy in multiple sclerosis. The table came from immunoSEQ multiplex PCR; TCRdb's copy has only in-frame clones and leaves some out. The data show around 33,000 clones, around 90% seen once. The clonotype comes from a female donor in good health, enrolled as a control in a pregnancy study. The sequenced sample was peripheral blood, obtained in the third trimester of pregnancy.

The CDR3 DNA sequence: TGTGCCATCTGGAGAAACTCTCACCCAAACACTGAAGCTTTCTTT. Its translation is CAIWRNSHPNTEAFF. This rearrangement joins TRBV10-3 to TRBJ1-1; D is unclear. Germline V gene data show CDR1 as ENHRY and CDR2 as SYGVKD. This CDR3 comprises 15 residues. The germline V and J ends were trimmed by 8 bases and 2 bases, with 18 bases remaining between them.